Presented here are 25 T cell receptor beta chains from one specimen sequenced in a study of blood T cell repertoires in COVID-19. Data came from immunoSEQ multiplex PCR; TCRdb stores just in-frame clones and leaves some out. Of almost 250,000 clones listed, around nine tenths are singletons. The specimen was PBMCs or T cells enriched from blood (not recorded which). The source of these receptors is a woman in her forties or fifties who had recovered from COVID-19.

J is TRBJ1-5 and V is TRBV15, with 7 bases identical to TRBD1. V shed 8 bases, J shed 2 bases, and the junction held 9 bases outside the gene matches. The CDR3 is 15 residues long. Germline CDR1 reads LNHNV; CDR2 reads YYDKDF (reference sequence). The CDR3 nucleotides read TGTGCCACCGAAAAAGACAGGGTAGGCAATCAGCCCCAGCATTTT. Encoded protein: CATEKDRVGNQPQHF.

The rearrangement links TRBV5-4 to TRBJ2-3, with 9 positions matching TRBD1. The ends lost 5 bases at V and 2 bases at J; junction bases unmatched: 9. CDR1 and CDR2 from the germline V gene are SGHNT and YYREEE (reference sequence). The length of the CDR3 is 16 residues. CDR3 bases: TGTGCCAGCAGAAAAAAGACAGGGGGTTCCACAGATACGCAGTATTTT. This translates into CASRKKTGGSTDTQYF.

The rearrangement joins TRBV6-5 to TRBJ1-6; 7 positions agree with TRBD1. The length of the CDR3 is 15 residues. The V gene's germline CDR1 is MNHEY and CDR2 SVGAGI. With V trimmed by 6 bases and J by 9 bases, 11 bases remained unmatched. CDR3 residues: CASRLTGTSGSPLHF. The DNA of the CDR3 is TGTGCCAGCAGATTGACAGGGACGAGTGGTTCACCCCTCCACTTT.

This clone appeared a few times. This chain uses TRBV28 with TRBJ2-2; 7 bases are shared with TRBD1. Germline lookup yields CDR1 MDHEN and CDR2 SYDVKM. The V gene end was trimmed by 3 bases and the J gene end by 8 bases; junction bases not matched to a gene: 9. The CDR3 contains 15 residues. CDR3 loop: CASSFLTTGEGELFF. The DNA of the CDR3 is TGTGCCAGCAGTTTTCTTACCACAGGGGAGGGGGAGCTGTTTTTT. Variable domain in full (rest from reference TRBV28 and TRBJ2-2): DVKVTQSSRYLVKRTGEKVFLECVQDMDHENMFWYRQDPGLGLRLIYFSYDVKMKEKGDIPEGYSVSREKKERFSLILESASTNQTSMYLCASSFLTTGEGELFFGEGSRLTVL.

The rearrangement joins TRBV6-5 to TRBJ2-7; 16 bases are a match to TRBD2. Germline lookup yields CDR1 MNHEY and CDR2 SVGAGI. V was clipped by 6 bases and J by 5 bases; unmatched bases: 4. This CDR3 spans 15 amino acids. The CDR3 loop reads CASRPGLAGGDEQYF. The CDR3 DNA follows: TGTGCCAGCAGGCCGGGACTAGCGGGAGGGGACGAGCAGTACTTC.

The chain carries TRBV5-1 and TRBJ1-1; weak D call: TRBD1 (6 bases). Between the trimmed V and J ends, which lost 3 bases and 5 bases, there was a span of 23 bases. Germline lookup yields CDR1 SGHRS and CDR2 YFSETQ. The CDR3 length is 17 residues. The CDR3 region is CASSWLDSLWGTTEAFF. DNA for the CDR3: TGCGCCAGCAGCTGGCTGGACAGCCTATGGGGTACTACTGAAGCTTTCTTT.

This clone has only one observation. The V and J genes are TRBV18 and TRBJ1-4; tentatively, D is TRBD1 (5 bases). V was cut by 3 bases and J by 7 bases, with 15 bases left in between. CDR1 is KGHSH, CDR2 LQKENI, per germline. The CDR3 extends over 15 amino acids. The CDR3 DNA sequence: TGTGCCAGCTCACCCCAAGGGGCCGTGGGTGAAAAACTGTTTTTT. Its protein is CASSPQGAVGEKLFF.

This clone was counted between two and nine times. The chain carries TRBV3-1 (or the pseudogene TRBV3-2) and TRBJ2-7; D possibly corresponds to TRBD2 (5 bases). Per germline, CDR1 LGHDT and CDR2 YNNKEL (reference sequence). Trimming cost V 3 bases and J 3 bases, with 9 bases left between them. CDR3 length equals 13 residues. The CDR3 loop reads CASSQRADYEQYF. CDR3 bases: TGTGCCAGCAGCCAGCGAGCGGACTACGAGCAGTACTTC.

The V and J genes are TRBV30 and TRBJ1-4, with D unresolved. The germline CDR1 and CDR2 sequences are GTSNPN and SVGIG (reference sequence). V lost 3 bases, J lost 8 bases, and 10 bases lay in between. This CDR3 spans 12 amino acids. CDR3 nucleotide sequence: TGTGCCTGGAGGTCGCGGGGAGAAAAACTGTTTTTT. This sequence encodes CAWRSRGEKLFF.

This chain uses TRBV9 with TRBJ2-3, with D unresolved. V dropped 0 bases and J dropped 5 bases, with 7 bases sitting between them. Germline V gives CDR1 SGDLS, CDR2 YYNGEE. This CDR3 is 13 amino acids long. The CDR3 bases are TGTGCCAGCAGCGTAGACTCTGGAGATACGCAGTATTTT. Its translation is CASSVDSGDTQYF.

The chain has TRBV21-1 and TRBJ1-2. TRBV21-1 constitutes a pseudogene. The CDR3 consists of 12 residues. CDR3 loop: CASSRGTYGYTF. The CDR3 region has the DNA TGTGCCAGCAGCAGAGGAACCTATGGCTACACCTTC.

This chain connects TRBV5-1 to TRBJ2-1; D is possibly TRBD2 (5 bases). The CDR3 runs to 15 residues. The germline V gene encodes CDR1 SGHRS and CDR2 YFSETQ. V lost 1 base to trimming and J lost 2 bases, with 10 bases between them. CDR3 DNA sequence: TGCGCCAGCAGCTTGACTAGTTCCCCCTACAATGAGCAGTTCTTC. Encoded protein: CASSLTSSPYNEQFF. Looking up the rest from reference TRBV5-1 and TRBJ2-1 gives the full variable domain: KAGVTQTPRYLIKTRGQQVTLSCSPISGHRSVSWYQQTPGQGLQFLFEYFSETQRNKGNFPGRFSGRQFSNSRSEMNVSTLELGDSALYLCASSLTSSPYNEQFFGPGTRLTVL.

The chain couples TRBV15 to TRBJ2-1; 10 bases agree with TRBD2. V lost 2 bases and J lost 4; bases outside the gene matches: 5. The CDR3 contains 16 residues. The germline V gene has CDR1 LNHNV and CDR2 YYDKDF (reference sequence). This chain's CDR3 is CATSRLTSGKYNEQFF. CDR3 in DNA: TGTGCCACCAGCAGATTAACTAGCGGGAAATACAATGAGCAGTTCTTC. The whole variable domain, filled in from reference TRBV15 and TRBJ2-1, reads DAMVIQNPRYQVTQFGKPVTLSCSQTLNHNVMYWYQQKSSQAPKLLFHYYDKDFNNEADTPDNFQSRRPNTSFCFLDIRSPGLGDTAMYLCATSRLTSGKYNEQFFGPGTRLTVL.

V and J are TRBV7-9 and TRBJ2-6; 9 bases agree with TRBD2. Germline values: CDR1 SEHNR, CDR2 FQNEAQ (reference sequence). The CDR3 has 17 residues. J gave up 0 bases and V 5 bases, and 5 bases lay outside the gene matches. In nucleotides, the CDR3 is TGTGCCAGCAGCCCGGGACTAGCCCTCTCTGGGGCCAACGTCCTGACTTTC. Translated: CASSPGLALSGANVLTF.

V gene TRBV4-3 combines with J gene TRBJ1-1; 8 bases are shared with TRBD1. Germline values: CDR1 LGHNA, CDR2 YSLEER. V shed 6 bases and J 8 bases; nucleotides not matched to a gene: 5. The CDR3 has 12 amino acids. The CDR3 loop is CASSTRTGEAFF. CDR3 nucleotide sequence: TGCGCCAGCAGTACCCGGACAGGGGAAGCTTTCTTT.

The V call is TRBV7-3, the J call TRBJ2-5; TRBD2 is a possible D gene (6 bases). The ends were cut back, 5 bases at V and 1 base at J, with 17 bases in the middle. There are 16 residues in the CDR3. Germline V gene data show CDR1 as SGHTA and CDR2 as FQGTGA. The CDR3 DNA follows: TGTGCCAGCAGCCTCTCCGGGAGTGGGGGCCAAGAGACCCAGTACTTC. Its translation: CASSLSGSGGQETQYF. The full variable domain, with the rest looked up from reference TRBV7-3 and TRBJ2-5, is GAGVSQTPSNKVTEKGKYVELRCDPISGHTALYWYRQSLGQGPEFLIYFQGTGAADDSGLPNDRFFAVRPEGSVSTLKIQRTERGDSAVYLCASSLSGSGGQETQYFGPGTRLLVL.

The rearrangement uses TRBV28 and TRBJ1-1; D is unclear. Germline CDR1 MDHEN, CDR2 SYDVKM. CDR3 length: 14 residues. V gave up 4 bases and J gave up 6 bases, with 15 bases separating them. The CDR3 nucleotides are TGTGCCAGCAGTTCGCCTTCGGGTCGCGCTGAAGCTTTCTTT. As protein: CASSSPSGRAEAFF.

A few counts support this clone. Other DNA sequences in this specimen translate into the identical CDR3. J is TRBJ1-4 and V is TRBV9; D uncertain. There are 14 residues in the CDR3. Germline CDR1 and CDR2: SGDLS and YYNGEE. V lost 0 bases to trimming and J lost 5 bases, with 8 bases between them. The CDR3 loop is CASSVERENEKLFF. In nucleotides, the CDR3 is TGTGCCAGCAGCGTAGAGAGGGAAAATGAAAAACTGTTTTTT.

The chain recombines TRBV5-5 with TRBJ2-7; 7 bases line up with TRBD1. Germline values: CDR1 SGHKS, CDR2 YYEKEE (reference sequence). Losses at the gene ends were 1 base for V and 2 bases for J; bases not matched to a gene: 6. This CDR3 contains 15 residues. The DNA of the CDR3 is TGTGCCAGCAGCTTGTCCTCGGGACAGACCTACGAGCAGTACTTC. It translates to CASSLSSGQTYEQYF. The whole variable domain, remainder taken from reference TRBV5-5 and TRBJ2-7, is DAGVTQSPTHLIKTRGQQVTLRCSPISGHKSVSWYQQVLGQGPQFIFQYYEKEERGRGNFPDRFSARQFPNYSSELNVNALLLGDSALYLCASSLSSGQTYEQYFGPGTRLTVT.

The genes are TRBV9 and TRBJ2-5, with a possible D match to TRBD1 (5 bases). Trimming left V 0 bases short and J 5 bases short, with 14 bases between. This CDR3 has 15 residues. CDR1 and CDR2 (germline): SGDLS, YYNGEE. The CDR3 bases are TGTGCCAGCAGCGTAGCTCCCGGCAGGGTGGAGACCCAGTACTTC. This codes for CASSVAPGRVETQYF.

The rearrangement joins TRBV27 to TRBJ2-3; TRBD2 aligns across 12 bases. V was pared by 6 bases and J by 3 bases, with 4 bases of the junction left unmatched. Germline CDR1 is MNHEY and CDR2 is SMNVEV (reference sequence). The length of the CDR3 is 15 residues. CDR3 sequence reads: CASRLAGGWTDTQYF. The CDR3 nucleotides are TGTGCCAGCAGACTAGCGGGAGGTTGGACAGATACGCAGTATTTT.

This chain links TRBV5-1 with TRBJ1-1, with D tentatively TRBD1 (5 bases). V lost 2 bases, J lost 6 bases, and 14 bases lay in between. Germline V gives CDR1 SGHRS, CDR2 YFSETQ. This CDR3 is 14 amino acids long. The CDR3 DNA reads TGCGCCAGCAGCTTCTTCGCGGGGACTGCTGAAGCTTTCTTT. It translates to CASSFFAGTAEAFF.

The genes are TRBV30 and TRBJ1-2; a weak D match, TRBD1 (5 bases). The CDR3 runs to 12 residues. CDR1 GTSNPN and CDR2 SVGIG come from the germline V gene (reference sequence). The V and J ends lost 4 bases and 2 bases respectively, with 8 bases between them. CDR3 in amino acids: CAWTDTNYGYTF. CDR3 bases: TGTGCCTGGACGGACACCAACTATGGCTACACCTTC.

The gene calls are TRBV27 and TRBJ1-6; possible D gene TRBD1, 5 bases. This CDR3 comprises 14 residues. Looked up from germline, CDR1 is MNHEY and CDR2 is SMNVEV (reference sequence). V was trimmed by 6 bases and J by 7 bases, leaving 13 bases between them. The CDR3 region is CASSPQGYNSPLHF. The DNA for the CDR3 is TGTGCCAGCAGCCCTCAGGGTTACAATTCACCCCTCCACTTT.

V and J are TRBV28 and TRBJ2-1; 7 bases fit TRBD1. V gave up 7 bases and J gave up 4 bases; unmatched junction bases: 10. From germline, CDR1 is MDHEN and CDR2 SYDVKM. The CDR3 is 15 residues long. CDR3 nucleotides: TGTGCCAGCACCCCGGGGCAGGGGGTGTACAATGAGCAGTTCTTC. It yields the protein CASTPGQGVYNEQFF.